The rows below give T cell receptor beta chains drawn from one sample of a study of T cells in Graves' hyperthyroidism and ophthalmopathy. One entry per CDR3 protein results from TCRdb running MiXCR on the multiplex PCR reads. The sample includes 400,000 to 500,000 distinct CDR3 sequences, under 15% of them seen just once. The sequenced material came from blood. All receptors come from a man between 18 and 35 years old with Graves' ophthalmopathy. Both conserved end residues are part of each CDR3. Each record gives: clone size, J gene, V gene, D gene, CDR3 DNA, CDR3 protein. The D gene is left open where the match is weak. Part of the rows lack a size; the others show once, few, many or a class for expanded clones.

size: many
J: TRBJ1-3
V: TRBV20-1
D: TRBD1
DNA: TGCAGTGCTATCCCAGGGGGCGGTGGAAACACCATATATTTT
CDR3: CSAIPGGGGNTIYF

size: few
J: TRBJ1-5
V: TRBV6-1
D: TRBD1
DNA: TGTGCCACGGGACAGGGCGGTACCAATCAGCCCCAGCATTTT
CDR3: CATGQGGTNQPQHF

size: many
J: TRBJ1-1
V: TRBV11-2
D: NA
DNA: TGTGCCAGCAGCATACGCCGAGGGGGAGGCACTGAAGCTTTCTTT
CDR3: CASSIRRGGGTEAFF

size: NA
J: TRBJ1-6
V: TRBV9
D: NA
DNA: TGTGCCAGCAGCGTAGGTGTGAAGGGAGGGTCCTATAATTCACCCCTCCACTTT
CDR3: CASSVGVKGGSYNSPLHF

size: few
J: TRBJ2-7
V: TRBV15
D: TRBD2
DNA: TGTGCCACCAGCAGAGACCCCAAAGGTAGCGGGAGCTGGACCTCCTACGAGCAGTACTTC
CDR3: CATSRDPKGSGSWTSYEQYF

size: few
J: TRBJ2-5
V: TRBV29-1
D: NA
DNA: TGCAGCTTTTATCGGGAGAGTGAGACCCAGTACTTC
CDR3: CSFYRESETQYF

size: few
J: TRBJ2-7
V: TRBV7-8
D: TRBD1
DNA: TGTGCCAGCAGCTCACCCGGACAGGGGGCTAACTTCCGCCCAATTTACGAGCAGTACTTC
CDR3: CASSSPGQGANFRPIYEQYF

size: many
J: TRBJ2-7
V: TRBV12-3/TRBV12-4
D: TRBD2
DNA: TGTGCCAGCAGCGTAGAAGGGACTAGCTTCGAGCAGTACTTC
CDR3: CASSVEGTSFEQYF

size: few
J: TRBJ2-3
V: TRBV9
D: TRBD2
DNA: TGTGCCAGCAGCGTAGCAGGGCTAGCGGGGGGGCCAAAGGGAGATACGCAGTATTTT
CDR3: CASSVAGLAGGPKGDTQYF

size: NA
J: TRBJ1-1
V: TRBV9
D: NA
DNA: TGTGCCAGCAGCGTAGGTCCGGGGGACACTGAAGCTTTCTTT
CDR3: CASSVGPGDTEAFF

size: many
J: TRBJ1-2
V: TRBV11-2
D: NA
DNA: TGTGCCAGCAGCTTAGGACCTCCGAGGAGGGACTATGGCTACACCTTC
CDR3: CASSLGPPRRDYGYTF

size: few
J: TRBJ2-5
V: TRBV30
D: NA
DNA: TGTGCCTGGATGCCCGGGACCCTACTAGAGACCCAGTACTTC
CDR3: CAWMPGTLLETQYF

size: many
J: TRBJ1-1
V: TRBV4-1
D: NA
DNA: TGCGCCAGCAGCCAAGAACGGGGTATGAACACTGAAGCTTTCTTT
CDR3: CASSQERGMNTEAFF

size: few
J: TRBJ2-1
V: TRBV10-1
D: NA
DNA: TGCGCCGGGGGTACAGGTGGGAGCTCCTACAATGAGCAGTTCTTC
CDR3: CAGGTGGSSYNEQFF

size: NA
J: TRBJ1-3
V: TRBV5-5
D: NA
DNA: TGTGCCAGCAGCTGGGGCGCGCCCAACTCTGGAAACACCATATATTTT
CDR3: CASSWGAPNSGNTIYF

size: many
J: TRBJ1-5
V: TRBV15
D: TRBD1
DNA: TGTGCCACCAGCAGAACAGGGGTGGCCAATCAGCCCCAGCATTTT
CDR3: CATSRTGVANQPQHF

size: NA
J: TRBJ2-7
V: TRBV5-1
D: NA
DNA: TGCGCCAGCAGGGCTGGCTACTACGAGCAGTACTTC
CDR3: CASRAGYYEQYF

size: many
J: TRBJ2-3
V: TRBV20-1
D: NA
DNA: TGCAGTGCTAGAGACACAGATACGCAGTATTTT
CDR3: CSARDTDTQYF

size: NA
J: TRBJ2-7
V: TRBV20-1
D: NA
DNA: TGCAGTGCTAGAGGAGCCTCCTACGAGCAGTACTTC
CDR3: CSARGASYEQYF

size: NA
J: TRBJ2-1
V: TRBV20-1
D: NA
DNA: TGCAGTGCGGGAACAGGGAATGAGCAGTTCTTC
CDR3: CSAGTGNEQFF

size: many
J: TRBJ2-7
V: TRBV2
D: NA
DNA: TGTGCCAGCAGGAAGGGACCGTCCTACGAGCAGTACTTC
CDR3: CASRKGPSYEQYF

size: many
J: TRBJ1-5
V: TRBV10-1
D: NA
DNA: TGCGCCAGCAGTGAGTCGTTGAATCAGCCCCAGCATTTT
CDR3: CASSESLNQPQHF

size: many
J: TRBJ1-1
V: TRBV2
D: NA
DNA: TGTGCCAGCAGTGAAGGGCGGTTGATGAACACTGAAGCTTTCTTT
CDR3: CASSEGRLMNTEAFF

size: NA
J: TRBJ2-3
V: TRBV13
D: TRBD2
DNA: TGTGCCAGCAGCTTAGGCCGGCCCCCTCTAGCGGGAGTAACCACAGATACGCAGTATTTT
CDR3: CASSLGRPPLAGVTTDTQYF

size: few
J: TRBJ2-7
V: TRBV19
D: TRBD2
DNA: TGTGCCAGTAGTTCGGGACTAAAACTCTACGAGCAGTACTTC
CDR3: CASSSGLKLYEQYF

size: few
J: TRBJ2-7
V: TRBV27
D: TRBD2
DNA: TGTGCCAGCAGCTCCGGACTAGCGGGGATCTCATACGAGCAGTACTTC
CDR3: CASSSGLAGISYEQYF

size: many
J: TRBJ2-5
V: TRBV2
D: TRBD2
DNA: TGTGCCAGCAGTACTAGCGGGGGGCAAGAGACCCAGTACTTC
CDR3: CASSTSGGQETQYF

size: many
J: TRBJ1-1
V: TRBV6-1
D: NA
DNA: TGTGCCAGCAGCCAGGAGGGATGGACTGAAGCTTTCTTT
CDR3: CASSQEGWTEAFF

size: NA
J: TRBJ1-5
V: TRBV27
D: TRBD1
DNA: TGTGCCAGCAGTTTATCGGCGACAGGGTCACAGCCCCAGCATTTT
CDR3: CASSLSATGSQPQHF

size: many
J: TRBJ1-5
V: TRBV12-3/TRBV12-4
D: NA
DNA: TGTGCCAGCAGCCCAGACAGTTACAAAGAGAGCAATCAGCCCCAGCATTTT
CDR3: CASSPDSYKESNQPQHF

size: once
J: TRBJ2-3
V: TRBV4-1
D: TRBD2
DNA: TGCGCCAGCAGCCAAGAAAGGGGGCGCTCGGGACTAGCGGGAGGGTTGGCAGATACGCAGTATTTT
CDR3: CASSQERGRSGLAGGLADTQYF

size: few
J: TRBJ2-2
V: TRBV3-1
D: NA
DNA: TGTGCCAGCAGTTTCGTCTCACCAGGGGACACCGGGGAGCTGTTTTTT
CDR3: CASSFVSPGDTGELFF

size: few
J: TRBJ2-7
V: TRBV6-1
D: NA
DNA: TGTGCCAGCAGTCCGCCGACCGCGTCGGGTTATGAGCAGTACTTC
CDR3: CASSPPTASGYEQYF

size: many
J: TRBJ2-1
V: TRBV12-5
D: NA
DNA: TGTGCTAGTGGAACTCATCTAGCTGGTGAGCAGTTCTTC
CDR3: CASGTHLAGEQFF

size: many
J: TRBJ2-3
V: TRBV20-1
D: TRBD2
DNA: TGCAGTGCTATAGGGGGACTAGCGAGCACAGATACGCAGTATTTT
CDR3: CSAIGGLASTDTQYF

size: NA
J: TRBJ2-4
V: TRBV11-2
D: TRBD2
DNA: TGTGCCAGCAGCTTAGTACTAGCGGGGGGGAGCATTCAGTACTTC
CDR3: CASSLVLAGGSIQYF

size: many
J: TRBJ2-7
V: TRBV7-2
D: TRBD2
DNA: TGTGCCAGCAGCTTAGGATGGCGGGAGGGCCCTACCTACGAGCAGTACTTC
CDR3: CASSLGWREGPTYEQYF

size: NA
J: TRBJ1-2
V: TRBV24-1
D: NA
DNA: TGTGCCACCGGTCTAGGGCCTACTAACTATGGCTACACCTTC
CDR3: CATGLGPTNYGYTF

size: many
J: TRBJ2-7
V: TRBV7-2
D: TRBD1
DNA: TGTGCCAGCAGCAGCAGGGGGCGGGATAGCGAGCAGTACTTC
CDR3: CASSSRGRDSEQYF

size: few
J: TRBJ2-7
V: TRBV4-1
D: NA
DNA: TGCGCCAGCAGCCAAGGTGTGGGCTCCTACGAGCAGTACTTC
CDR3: CASSQGVGSYEQYF

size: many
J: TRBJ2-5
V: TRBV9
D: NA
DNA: TGTGCCAGCAGCGTCAGGCATGGCGGGCAAGAGACCCAGTACTTC
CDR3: CASSVRHGGQETQYF

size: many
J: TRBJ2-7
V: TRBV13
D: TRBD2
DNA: TGTGCCAGCAGCCCGGCAGGGGGAGCGGGAGGGGGCAACGAGCAGTACTTC
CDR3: CASSPAGGAGGGNEQYF

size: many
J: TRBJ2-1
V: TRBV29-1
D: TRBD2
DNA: TGCAGCGCGTTGAGCGGGACCTCCTACAATGAGCAGTTCTTC
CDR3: CSALSGTSYNEQFF

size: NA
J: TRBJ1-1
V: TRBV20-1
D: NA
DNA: TGCAGTGCTCTGTCGGGGGCCTGGAAGAACACTGAAGCTTTCTTT
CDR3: CSALSGAWKNTEAFF

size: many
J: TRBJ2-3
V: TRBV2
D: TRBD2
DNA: TGTGCCAGCAGGATAGCGGGGGGAAGAGATACGCAGTATTTT
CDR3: CASRIAGGRDTQYF

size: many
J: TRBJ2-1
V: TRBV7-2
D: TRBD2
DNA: TGTGCCAGCAGCTTCACTAGCGGGGGGGCCGCCGAGCAGTTCTTC
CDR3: CASSFTSGGAAEQFF

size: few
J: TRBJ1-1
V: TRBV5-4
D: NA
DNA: TGTGCCAGCAGCATTTCAGGGGCCACTGAAGCTTTCTTT
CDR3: CASSISGATEAFF

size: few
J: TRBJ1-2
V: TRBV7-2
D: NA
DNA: TGTGCCAGCAGCTTAGACGGCGAAGGCCAGGGTGCTAACTATGGCTACACCTTC
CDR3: CASSLDGEGQGANYGYTF